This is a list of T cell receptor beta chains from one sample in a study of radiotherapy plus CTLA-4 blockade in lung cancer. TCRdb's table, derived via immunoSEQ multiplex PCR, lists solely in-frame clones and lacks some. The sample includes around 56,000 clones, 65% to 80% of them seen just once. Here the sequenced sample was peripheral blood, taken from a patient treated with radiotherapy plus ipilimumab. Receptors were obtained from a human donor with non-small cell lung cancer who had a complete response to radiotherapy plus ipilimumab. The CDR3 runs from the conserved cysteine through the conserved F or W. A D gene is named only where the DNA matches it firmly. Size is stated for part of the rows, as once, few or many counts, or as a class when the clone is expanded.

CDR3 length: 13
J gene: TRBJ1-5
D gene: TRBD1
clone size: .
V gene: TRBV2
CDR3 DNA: TGTGCCAGCAGGCTACAGGGGAATCAGCCCCAGCATTTT
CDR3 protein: CASRLQGNQPQHF

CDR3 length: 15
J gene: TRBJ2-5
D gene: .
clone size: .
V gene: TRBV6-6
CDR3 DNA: TGTGCCAGCAGTTACTCTAGAGGGTTGGGGGAGACCCAGTACTTC
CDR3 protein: CASSYSRGLGETQYF

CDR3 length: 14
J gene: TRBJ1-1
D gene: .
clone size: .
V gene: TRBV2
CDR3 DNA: TGTGCCAGCAGGACCCTACAGGGCAGCACTGAAGCTTTCTTT
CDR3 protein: CASRTLQGSTEAFF

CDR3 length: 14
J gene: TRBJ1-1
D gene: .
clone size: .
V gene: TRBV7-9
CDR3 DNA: TGTGCCAGCAGCTTAGGGCAGTTGAACACTGAAGCTTTCTTT
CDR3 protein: CASSLGQLNTEAFF

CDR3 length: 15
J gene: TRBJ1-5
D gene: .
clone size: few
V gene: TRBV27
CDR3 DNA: TGTGCCAGCAGTCCCCAGGACAGTCCAAATCAGCCCCAGCATTTT
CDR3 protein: CASSPQDSPNQPQHF

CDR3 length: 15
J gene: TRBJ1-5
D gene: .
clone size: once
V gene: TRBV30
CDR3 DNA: TGTGCCTGGAGGCCGACGACAGCCTTTGGTCAGCCCCAGCATTTT
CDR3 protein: CAWRPTTAFGQPQHF

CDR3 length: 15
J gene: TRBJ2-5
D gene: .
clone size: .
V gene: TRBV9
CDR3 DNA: TGTGCCAGCAGCGGGGGAGTAGGGGGCCAAGAGACCCAGTACTTC
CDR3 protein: CASSGGVGGQETQYF

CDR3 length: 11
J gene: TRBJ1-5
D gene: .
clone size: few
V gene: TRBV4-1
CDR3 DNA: TGCGCCAGCGATCGAGCACGGCCCCAGCATTTT
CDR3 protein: CASDRARPQHF

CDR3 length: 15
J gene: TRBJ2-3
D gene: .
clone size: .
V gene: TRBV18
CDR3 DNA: TGTGCCAGCTCATCGTCAGGACAGCCTACAGATACGCAGTATTTT
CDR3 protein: CASSSSGQPTDTQYF

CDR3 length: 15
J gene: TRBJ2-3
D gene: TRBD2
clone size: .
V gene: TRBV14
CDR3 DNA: TGTGCCAGCAGCCAAGTCGGGGGGAGCACAGATACGCAGTATTTT
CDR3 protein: CASSQVGGSTDTQYF

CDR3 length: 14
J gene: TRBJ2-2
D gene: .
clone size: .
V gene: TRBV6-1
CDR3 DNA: TGTGCCAGCACAGGGCTGTTATCAACCGGGGAGCTGTTTTTT
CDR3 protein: CASTGLLSTGELFF

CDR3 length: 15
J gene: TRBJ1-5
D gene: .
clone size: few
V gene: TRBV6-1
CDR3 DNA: TGTGCCAGCAGTGGCTACAGGGTTCGCGATCAGCCCCAGCATTTT
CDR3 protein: CASSGYRVRDQPQHF

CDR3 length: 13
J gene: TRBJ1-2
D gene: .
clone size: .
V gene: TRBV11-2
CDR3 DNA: TGTGCCAGCAGCTTAGCCAGACTTTCTGGCTACACCTTC
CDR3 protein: CASSLARLSGYTF

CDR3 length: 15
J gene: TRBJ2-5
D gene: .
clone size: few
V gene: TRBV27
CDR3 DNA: TGTGCCAGCAGTAAGAGCAAAATTAAACCCGAGACCCAGTACTTC
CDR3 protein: CASSKSKIKPETQYF

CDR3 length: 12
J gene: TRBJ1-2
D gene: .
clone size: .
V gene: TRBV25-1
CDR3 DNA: TGTGCCAGCAGTGGCGTCCCGTTTGGCTACACCTTC
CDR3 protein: CASSGVPFGYTF

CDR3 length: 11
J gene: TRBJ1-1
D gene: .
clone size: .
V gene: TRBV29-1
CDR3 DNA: TGCAGCGCCCAGTTGAACACTGAAGCTTTCTTT
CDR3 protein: CSAQLNTEAFF

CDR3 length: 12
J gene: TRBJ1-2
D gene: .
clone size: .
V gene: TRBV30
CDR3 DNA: TGTGCCTGGATGCGGCGCAATTATGGCTACACCTTC
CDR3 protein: CAWMRRNYGYTF

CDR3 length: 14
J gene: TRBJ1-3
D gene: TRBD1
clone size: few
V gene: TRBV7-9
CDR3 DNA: TGTGCCAGCAGGCCACAGGGGGCTGGAAACACCATATATTTT
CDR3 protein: CASRPQGAGNTIYF

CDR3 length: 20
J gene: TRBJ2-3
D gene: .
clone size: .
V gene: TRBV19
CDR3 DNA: TGTGCCAGTAGTATGGGCCGACTGGGCTTTGAGCGGACTAGCACAGATACGCAGTATTTT
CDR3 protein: CASSMGRLGFERTSTDTQYF

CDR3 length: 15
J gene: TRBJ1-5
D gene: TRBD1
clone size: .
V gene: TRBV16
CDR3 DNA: TGTGCCAGCAGCCACTCGGGACAGGGGAATCAGCCCCAGCATTTT
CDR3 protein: CASSHSGQGNQPQHF

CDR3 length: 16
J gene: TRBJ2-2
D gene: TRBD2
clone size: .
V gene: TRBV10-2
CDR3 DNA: TGCGCCAGCAGCCCGGGACTAGCGGGTGGCACCGGGGAGCTGTTTTTT
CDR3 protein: CASSPGLAGGTGELFF

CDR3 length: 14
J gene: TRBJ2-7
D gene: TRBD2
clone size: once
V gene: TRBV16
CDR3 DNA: TGTGCCAGCAGCCAACAGCGGGGGGCCTACGAGCAGTACTTC
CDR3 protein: CASSQQRGAYEQYF

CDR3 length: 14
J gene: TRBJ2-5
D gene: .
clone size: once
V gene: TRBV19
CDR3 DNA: TGTGCCAGTAGCGCCGGACAGGGAGGGGAGACCCAGTACTTC
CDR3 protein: CASSAGQGGETQYF

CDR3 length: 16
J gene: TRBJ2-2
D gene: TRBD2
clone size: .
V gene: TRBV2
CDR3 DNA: TGTGCCAGCAGCCGCACGGGGAGGGTTGACACCGGGGAGCTGTTTTTT
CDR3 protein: CASSRTGRVDTGELFF

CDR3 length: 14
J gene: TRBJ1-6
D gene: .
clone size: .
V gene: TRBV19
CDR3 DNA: TGTGCCAGTAGTATTGGAGGTGATAATTCACCCCTCCACTTT
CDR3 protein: CASSIGGDNSPLHF

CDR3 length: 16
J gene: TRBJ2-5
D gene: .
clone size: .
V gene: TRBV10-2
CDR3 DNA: TGCGCCAGCAGTGCAATAAGTCAGGGGAGCAGGGAGACCCAGTACTTC
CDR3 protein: CASSAISQGSRETQYF

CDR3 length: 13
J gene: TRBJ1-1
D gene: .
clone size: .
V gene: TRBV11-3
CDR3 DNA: TGTGCCAGCAGCTTACCGGGGAACACTGAAGCTTTCTTT
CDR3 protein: CASSLPGNTEAFF

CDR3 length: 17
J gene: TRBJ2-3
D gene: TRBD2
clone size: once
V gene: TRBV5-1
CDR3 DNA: TGCGCCAGCAGCTCGCGGACTAGCGGGTTACCCACAGATACGCAGTATTTT
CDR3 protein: CASSSRTSGLPTDTQYF

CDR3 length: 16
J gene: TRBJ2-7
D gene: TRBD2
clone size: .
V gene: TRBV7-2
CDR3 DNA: TGTGCCAGCAGCCCCTCCCAAGCGGGGGGTCGCCACGAGCAGTACTTC
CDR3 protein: CASSPSQAGGRHEQYF

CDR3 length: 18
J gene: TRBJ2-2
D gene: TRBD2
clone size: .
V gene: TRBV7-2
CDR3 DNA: TGTGCCAGCAGCTTAGGGCTAGCGGGAGGCCCGAACACCGGGGAGCTGTTTTTT
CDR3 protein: CASSLGLAGGPNTGELFF

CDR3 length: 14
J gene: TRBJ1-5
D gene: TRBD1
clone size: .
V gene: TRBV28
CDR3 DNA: TGTGCCAGCAGTCTCGGACAGGCAGATCAGCCCCAGCATTTT
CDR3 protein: CASSLGQADQPQHF